This entry features one T cell receptor (beta chain) sequence. This clonotype occurred once. It lacks a known antigen. No base quality values were provided; no much bigger clone lies one nucleotide off. Single-read evidence is weak. The data stem from a study of T cells after yellow fever vaccination (dated by TCRdb to about 2019). Regarding the research as a whole: Libraries from fractions with low cell numbers were prepared with the SMART-Seq v4 Ultra Low Input RNA kit. To follow T-cell clones before and after primary and booster YFV17D yellow fever vaccination, bulk TCR alpha and beta repertoires were sequenced over time. Two healthy male donors, one aged 18 to 30 and one aged 30 to 39 years, made up the cohort. Blood was drawn at multiple timepoints before and after primary and secondary immunization, with bulk PBMC replicates and cell subsets isolated. What the work shows at the level of the full study, not this receptor alone: Compared with the primary T-cell response, the secondary T-cell response was weaker but faster, peaking on day 5 rather than day 15. Because the study included only a couple of donors, the extent to which the findings can be generalized is limited. Because abundant contaminating clonotypes from the bulk population could be contained in FACS-sorted repertoires, computational filtering was required. After the booster, most of the clones that had expanded following primary vaccination were detected again (approximately 96% of CD4 and 80% to 90% of CD8), which suggests that memory was broadly maintained. A small share of clonotypes was detected in both CD4 and CD8 compartments, with the overlap likely arising from convergent recombination.

V lost 3 bases and J lost 5 bases, and the count of bases not matched to a germline gene is 1. The CDR3 runs 15 residues from the cysteine to the phenylalanine. The DNA shown is the 45-base CDR3, in frame from base 1. Synthesis of TCR cDNA relied on 5'RACE template switching, a step that introduced a universal primer site along with unique molecular identifiers. Priming of cDNA synthesis was performed from both the TCR alpha and TCR beta constant segments. Libraries were amplified in two PCR steps, with sample barcodes and sequencing adapters added in the second step. Libraries were sequenced on Illumina HiSeq 2500 (2x100 bp) or NovaSeq (2x150 bp). In the original analysis: Reads were demultiplexed and collapsed into UMI consensus sequences with MIGEC, and V(D)J alignment was performed with MiXCR. Using edgeR on replicate PBMC samples, clonotypes were called vaccine-responding if FDR was below 0.01 and the log2 fold change was above 5 up to day 15. Each bulk clonotype received a CD4 or CD8 identity based on whether the sequenced CD4 or CD8 repertoire contained that clonotype at higher abundance. TCRdb ran its own pipeline on the public reads, namely fastp trimming at Q25 and MiXCR clone calling, and kept in-frame beta chains. Under each unique CDR3 protein, matching rows form one entry showing the most common genes and DNA. It is TCRdb's table, rather than the study itself, that gives the V and J calls and clone size. The sample table shows around 500,000 distinct CDR3 sequences, and around a fifth are seen once. Of the sample, roughly a sixth is held by the ten largest clones.

According to the study, the label for this sample's treatment or condition signals: live attenuated yellow fever vaccine strain. Two biological replicates of bulk PBMCs were collected at each blood-draw timepoint. A standard Ficoll-Paque protocol was used to isolate PBMCs from peripheral blood. RNA was extracted with TriZol from bulk PBMCs, CD4 and CD8 fractions, and dextramer-positive and dextramer-negative fractions. Recombination linked TRBV12-3 or TRBV12-4 to TRBJ2-2; 12 bases in between match TRBD2. This receptor was obtained from a young man who received the YFV17D yellow fever vaccine. The source was PBMCs, collected approximately 22 days after the first yellow fever vaccination. For the CDR3, the sequence is CASSFGLAGTGELFF. The bases are TGTGCCAGCAGTTTCGGACTAGCGGGGACCGGGGAGCTGTTTTTT.